These 20 T cell receptor beta chains were all obtained from the same sample, sequenced in a study of response to subunit inactivated influenza vaccine. TCRdb called the RT-PCR reads again in MiXCR, with one record for every CDR3 protein. The sample contains more than 450,000 distinct CDR3 sequences, about 10% of which appear only once. The source was PBMCs from blood, collected on the day of vaccination. The source is a man in his fifties or sixties who received an inactivated influenza vaccine.

This clonotype has at least ten counts. This chain connects TRBV12-3 or TRBV12-4 to TRBJ1-5; D gene ambiguous. V gave up 3 bases and J gave up 0 bases, with 9 bases separating them. CDR3 length: 15 residues. CDR3 coding DNA: TGTGCCAGCAGTTTTTTTGGGAATAGCAATCAGCCCCAGCATTTT. It yields the protein CASSFFGNSNQPQHF.

The gene calls are TRBV6-1 and TRBJ2-7; TRBD1 is a possible D gene (5 bases). Germline V lookup: CDR1 MNHNS, CDR2 SASEGT. The CDR3 is 14 amino acids. Between the trimmed V and J ends, which lost 6 bases and 0 bases, there was a span of 12 bases. This CDR3 is CASRGERSSYEQYF. The CDR3 DNA is TGTGCCAGCAGAGGGGAAAGGAGCTCCTACGAGCAGTACTTC.

The rearrangement links TRBV30 to TRBJ2-4; D may be TRBD1 or TRBD2 (5 bases each). The CDR3 extends over 12 amino acids. Trimming stripped 1 base from V and 9 bases from J, with 10 bases between. Germline V gene sequence: CDR1 GTSNPN, CDR2 SVGIG (reference sequence). CDR3 loop: CAWSARGTIQYF. The CDR3 DNA is TGTGCCTGGAGTGCGAGGGGAACCATTCAGTACTTC.

This clonotype occurred many times. The chain combines TRBV5-5 with TRBJ2-5; tentatively, D is TRBD1 (6 bases). Trimming removed 1 base at V and 1 base at J, with 11 bases between. Germline CDR1 SGHKS, CDR2 YYEKEE (reference sequence). This CDR3 region has 15 residues. The CDR3, as DNA: TGTGCCAGCAGCTTGTTAACAGGGTCCCAAGAGACCCAGTACTTC. As protein: CASSLLTGSQETQYF.

The chain joins TRBV12-3 or TRBV12-4 to TRBJ2-6; a weak D match, TRBD2 (6 bases). The CDR3 extends over 16 amino acids. Deletions cut 4 bases from V and 0 bases from J, with 10 bases between. In DNA, the CDR3 is TGTGCCAGCAGTTGGAGGGCGAGCTCTGGGGCCAACGTCCTGACTTTC. Amino acid sequence: CASSWRASSGANVLTF.

The chain carries TRBV12-3 or TRBV12-4 and TRBJ2-7; D is uncertain. V gave up 3 bases and J gave up 2 bases, with 11 bases separating them. This CDR3 has 14 residues. The CDR3 DNA sequence: TGTGCCAGCAGTTTCCAGGACGGACCCTACGAGCAGTACTTC. Translation gives CASSFQDGPYEQYF.

This clonotype was recorded a few times. This chain links TRBV20-1 with TRBJ2-3; D uncertain. CDR3 length: 13 residues. Trimming removed 1 base from V and 0 bases from J, with 5 bases in between. In germline, CDR1 is DFQATT, CDR2 SNEGSKA (reference sequence). The chain's CDR3 is CSARGPSTDTQYF. CDR3 DNA sequence: TGCAGTGCTAGAGGCCCTAGCACAGATACGCAGTATTTT.

This clonotype showed up many times. The chain combines TRBV29-1 with TRBJ2-2; no clear D. The CDR3 covers 11 residues. The ends were cut back, 6 bases at V and 5 bases at J, with 7 bases in the middle. The germline V gene encodes CDR1 SQVTM and CDR2 ANQGSEA. CDR3 loop: CSVPSTGELFF. The CDR3 nucleotides read TGCAGCGTCCCAAGTACCGGGGAGCTGTTTTTT.

The rearrangement uses TRBV2 and TRBJ2-3; tentatively, D is TRBD1 (6 bases). Germline CDR1 is SNHLY and CDR2 is FYNNEI. V was shortened by 5 bases and J by 2 bases, with 14 bases between the two germline ends. This CDR3 contains 15 residues. CDR3 in DNA: TGTGCCAGCAGTAAACAGGGACGAAACACAGATACGCAGTATTTT. Encoded protein: CASSKQGRNTDTQYF.

The chain joins TRBV6-1 to TRBJ1-2; D not resolved. This CDR3 is 14 amino acids long. V was shortened by 3 bases and J by 4 bases, with 12 bases between the two germline ends. Germline V gene lookup returns CDR1 MNHNS and CDR2 SASEGT. The chain's CDR3 is CASSEDAAGYGYTF. The CDR3 DNA is TGTGCCAGCAGTGAGGATGCCGCAGGCTATGGCTACACCTTC.

This clonotype was counted between two and nine times. This CDR3 is CASSARITPPEETQYF. The CDR3 DNA reads TGTGCCAGCAGTGCTCGGATAACCCCCCCCGAAGAGACCCAGTACTTC. The chain uses TRBV2 and TRBJ2-5, with unresolved D. V lost 4 bases, J lost 3 bases, and 18 bases lay in between. The CDR3 runs 16 residues. The germline V gene encodes CDR1 SNHLY and CDR2 FYNNEI.

The V call is TRBV15, the J call TRBJ2-1; the match to TRBD2 covers 8 bases. The germline gives CDR1 LNHNV, CDR2 YYDKDF (reference sequence). The junction had 5 bases not matched to a gene; V was cut back by 5 bases and J by 5 bases. The CDR3 totals 14 residues. The CDR3 nucleotides are TGTGCCACCAGCGGTAGCGGGAATAACAATGAGCAGTTCTTC. The encoded protein is CATSGSGNNNEQFF. Filled out from reference TRBV15 and TRBJ2-1, the complete variable domain reads DAMVIQNPRYQVTQFGKPVTLSCSQTLNHNVMYWYQQKSSQAPKLLFHYYDKDFNNEADTPDNFQSRRPNTSFCFLDIRSPGLGDTAMYLCATSGSGNNNEQFFGPGTRLTVL.

The rearrangement joins TRBV7-9 to TRBJ2-1; possibly TRBD1 for D (6 bases). There are 12 residues in the CDR3. Germline values: CDR1 SEHNR, CDR2 FQNEAQ (reference sequence). Between the trimmed V and J ends, which lost 3 bases and 7 bases, there was a span of 7 bases. CDR3 nucleotide sequence: TGTGCCAGCAGCTTCGGACAGAATGAGCAGTTCTTC. Amino acids: CASSFGQNEQFF. The full variable domain, its missing parts supplied by reference TRBV7-9 and TRBJ2-1, is DTGVSQNPRHKITKRGQNVTFRCDPISEHNRLYWYRQTLGQGPEFLTYFQNEAQLEKSRLLSDRFSAERPKGSFSTLEIQRTEQGDSAMYLCASSFGQNEQFFGPGTRLTVL.

This clonotype appeared many times. V gene TRBV3-1 combines with J gene TRBJ2-5; 8 bases align to TRBD2. CDR1 and CDR2 from the germline V gene are LGHDT and YNNKEL (reference sequence). Trimming took 4 bases from V and 5 from J; bases not matched to a gene: 9. This CDR3 has 15 residues. CDR3 bases: TGTGCCAGCAGCCCCCGGGGGGGGCCAGGGGAGACCCAGTACTTC. It is translated as CASSPRGGPGETQYF.

The chain uses TRBV29-1 and TRBJ2-7; D gene uncertain. The CDR3 loop spans 13 amino acids. V lost 4 bases and J 2 bases, leaving 12 bases between the germline ends. Germline V lookup: CDR1 SQVTM, CDR2 ANQGSEA. Here the CDR3 reads CSVGTRSPYEQYF. The CDR3, as DNA: TGCAGCGTTGGAACCCGGAGTCCCTACGAGCAGTACTTC.

The V and J genes are TRBV6-4 and TRBJ2-1; 14 nucleotides match TRBD2. The CDR3 covers 16 residues. J gave up 9 bases and V 5 bases, and 9 bases lay outside the gene matches. Germline V gene lookup returns CDR1 MRHNA and CDR2 SNTAGT. CDR3 nucleotides: TGTGCCAGCAGTCCCACCGGGACTAGCGGGAGTTCTGAGCAGTTCTTC. This translates into CASSPTGTSGSSEQFF.

V usage is TRBV6-1 and J usage is TRBJ1-1; 8 bases line up with TRBD1. V lost 6 bases to trimming and J lost 0 bases; unmatched junction nucleotides: 6. Germline lookup yields CDR1 MNHNS and CDR2 SASEGT. The CDR3 is made up of 15 amino acids. This CDR3 reads CASSQDRAMNTEAFF. DNA of the CDR3: TGTGCCAGCAGCCAGGACAGGGCGATGAACACTGAAGCTTTCTTT.

At least ten counts were recorded for this clonotype. The chain uses TRBV7-2 and TRBJ2-7; D unresolved. CDR1 is SGHTA, CDR2 FQGNSA, per germline. CDR3 size: 13 residues. Trimming stripped 1 base from V and 3 bases from J, with 7 bases between. CDR3 loop: CASSLGPFYEQYF. The CDR3 coding sequence is TGTGCCAGCAGCTTAGGCCCGTTCTACGAGCAGTACTTC.

In this sample, this clonotype turned up a few times. The J gene is TRBJ2-1, the V gene TRBV5-1; D is ambiguous. Germline loops: CDR1 SGHRS, CDR2 YFSETQ. The CDR3 runs to 14 residues. The V end lost 0 bases, the J end lost 5 bases, and 9 bases lay between the germline ends. Here the CDR3 DNA reads TGCGCCAGCAGCTTGGAAATGGCAAACAATGAGCAGTTCTTC. This sequence encodes CASSLEMANNEQFF.

J is TRBJ2-1 and V is TRBV24-1; TRBD2 matches 7 bases. Germline-derived CDR1 and CDR2 are KGHDR and SFDVKD. V lost 0 bases and J lost 6; bases outside the gene matches: 4. This CDR3 region has 15 residues. The CDR3 bases are TGTGCCACCAGTGATTTGGGGCTAGCGGCCAATGAGCAGTTCTTC. Protein sequence: CATSDLGLAANEQFF.